This T cell receptor (beta chain) was observed in a study of T cells in Graves' hyperthyroidism and ophthalmopathy (dated by TCRdb to the late 2010s). Background on the whole study: Peripheral blood was collected at initial diagnosis, before any treatment. To identify TCR V-J signatures that set the groups apart, the researchers used a discovery cohort of 100 or so patients, made up of about 44 with Graves' ophthalmopathy and about 55 with stable Graves' hyperthyroidism. Prospective prediction of ophthalmopathy was tested in an independent validation cohort of approximately 19 hyperthyroidism patients and some 17 patients who later progressed to ophthalmopathy. The roughly 100 discovery patients were randomly split 7:3 into training and test sets. Thyroid tissue and blood T-cell repertoires from six Graves' hyperthyroidism patients were also compared in the study. After sampling, hyperthyroidism patients received methimazole starting at 30 mg daily, and ophthalmopathy patients received high-dose intravenous methylprednisolone. The paper describes TCR Vbeta CDR3 sequencing of more than 120 peripheral blood samples, made up of about 41 ophthalmopathy patients, more than 70 hyperthyroidism patients and around 17 progressor patients. Beyond this particular receptor, the publication reports: Blood samples also contained most of the expanded thyroid clonotypes (frequency above 0.001), which suggests that blood repertoires may reflect thyroid immune responses. In validation, the model predicted progression to ophthalmopathy a median of around 6.5 months before onset, with approximately 70% sensitivity and roughly 73% specificity. A model built on a 13 V-J signature distinguished ophthalmopathy from stable hyperthyroidism, reaching 87.88% sensitivity and under 84% specificity in cross-validation and 80%/75% in testing. No statistical method was used to fix the sample size in advance, and group allocation was not hidden from the investigators.

This clonotype appeared many times. Its binding antigen is unknown. Base qualities are not provided; no much larger clone lies one nucleotide away. The TCR beta CDR3 regions were amplified from RNA transcripts. A first-round RT-PCR of the TCR CDR3 used the HTBI primer set with the Qiagen OneStep RT-PCR kit. Libraries were constructed in a second round of multiplex PCR, after which size selection and purification were carried out. Paired-end sequencing of the libraries was performed with 100 bp reads on an Illumina HiSeq2000. The original methods were these. SOAPnuke was used to process the raw data, with reads discarded if the reads contained adapters or uncalled bases, had a mean Phred below 15, or lacked an exact constant-primer or identifier match. COPE v1.2.5 was used to merge the high-quality paired reads, and each unique nucleotide sequence was defined as a clonotype. MiTCR v1.1 was used to align the clonotypes against IMGT TRBV, TRBD and TRBJ reference segments. Analysis was restricted to V-J combinations with a frequency above 0.0001, which covered about 99% of repertoires. The TCS score was defined as the ratio of F50 (clonal expansion) to E x V (chaos), calculated using BLOSUM62-based TCRdist between CDR3 peptides within each V-J. Welch's t-statistics and random forest reduced 500 to 650 V-J features to some 14, which were used in a naive Bayes classifier (R e1071). The public reads were run again by TCRdb, first through fastp at Q25 and then through MiXCR, and only productive beta chains were kept. CDR3 protein sequences are deduplicated, and each keeps its most common genes and DNA. For this entry, the V and J calls and clone size follow TCRdb and not the study's own pipeline. The sample records about 590,000 distinct CDR3 sequences, about 14% of which are singletons. The ten largest clones capture roughly 7% of the sample.

Moderately to severely active disease, a Clinical Activity Score of at least 3, a NOSPECS grade of at least 4, and a duration under 3 months were present in ophthalmopathy patients. Patients with uncontrolled infections, other autoimmune diseases, pregnancy or lactation were excluded. Clinical symptoms, serum thyroxine and TRAb, thyroid ultrasound, and orbital computed tomography formed the basis for the diagnoses. Ficoll-Paque density gradient centrifugation was used to isolate PBMCs from 8 to 10 ml of fresh peripheral blood. Total RNA was extracted with Trizol reagent, and quality was checked on an Agilent 2100 Bioanalyzer. The CDR3 goes from the cysteine to the phenylalanine over 21 residues. The sequence is cut down to CDR3 DNA, 63 bases in frame from base 1. Trimming leaves V shorter by 4 bases and J shorter by 1 base, with the junction holding 22 bases beyond the gene matches. The germline V gene supplies CDR1 SQVTM and CDR2 ANQGSEA.

This receptor was taken from a woman aged 18-29 years with Graves' ophthalmopathy. The sequence links TRBV29-1 to TRBJ2-5; 12 junctional bases match TRBD1. Sample: blood. The sequence in DNA is TGCAGCGTTGGTGGCTGGGACAGGGGGCGCATAGCGGGAGACGGCCAAGAGACCCAGTACTTC. Its protein product is CSVGGWDRGRIAGDGQETQYF.